This is a list of T cell receptor beta chains from one sample in a study of blood T cell repertoires in COVID-19. Generated by immunoSEQ multiplex PCR, the TCRdb table keeps only in-frame clones and is missing some. The repertoire includes roughly 180,000 clones, approximately 78% of them detected once, and 12% sits in the top ten. The sample comprised peripheral blood. These receptors all come from a woman of 80 years or more with COVID-19, enrolled during active disease. Each CDR3 is given with its conserved first and last residue. A D gene is named only where the DNA matches it firmly. Not every row has a clone size; where given, it reads once, few, many or a size class.

v_gene,j_gene,d_gene,abundance,CDR3aa,CDR3nt
TRBV29-1,TRBJ1-1,TRBD1,NA,CSGGTAMNTEAFF,TGCAGCGGGGGGACAGCTATGAACACTGAAGCTTTCTTT
TRBV29-1,TRBJ1-1,NA,NA,CSTTTGGTEAFF,TGCAGTACGACGACCGGAGGCACTGAAGCTTTCTTT
TRBV28,TRBJ1-2,NA,NA,CASSYPFNPEGGYTF,TGTGCCAGCAGTTACCCGTTCAACCCCGAGGGTGGCTACACCTTC
TRBV2,TRBJ2-7,TRBD1,NA,CASSRDSRHEQYF,TGTGCCAGCAGCCGGGACAGCCGCCACGAGCAGTACTTC
TRBV28,TRBJ2-7,NA,NA,CASSFSATMGGQYF,TGTGCCAGCAGTTTCAGCGCGACAATGGGAGGGCAGTACTTC
TRBV7-9,TRBJ1-2,TRBD1,few,CASSLAGTDYGYTF,TGTGCCAGCAGCTTAGCCGGGACAGACTATGGCTACACCTTC
TRBV5-1,TRBJ2-1,TRBD2,NA,CASSLGLAGISYNEQFF,TGCGCCAGCAGCTTGGGACTAGCGGGTATCTCCTACAATGAGCAGTTCTTC
TRBV5-1,TRBJ2-3,NA,NA,CASSVGTSTDTQYF,TGCGCCAGCAGCGTGGGGACTAGCACAGATACGCAGTATTTT
TRBV7-9,TRBJ1-6,NA,NA,CASSPNPQGRSSYNSPLHF,TGTGCCAGCAGCCCCAATCCACAGGGTAGGAGCTCCTATAATTCACCCCTCCACTTT
TRBV6-5,TRBJ2-7,NA,NA,CASSPTRRSYEQYF,TGTGCCAGCAGCCCAACTAGAAGATCCTACGAGCAGTACTTC
TRBV1,TRBJ1-1,NA,many,CTSSQVHSTNTEAFF,TGCACCAGCAGCCAAGTCCACAGCACAAACACTGAAGCTTTCTTT
TRBV6-2/TRBV6-3,TRBJ2-7,TRBD1,NA,CASSFRDRVNEQYF,TGTGCCAGCAGTTTCCGGGACAGGGTCAACGAGCAGTACTTC
TRBV7-9,TRBJ2-7,NA,NA,CASSLRLIQGRSSYEQYF,TGTGCCAGCAGCTTACGCCTGATACAGGGACGGAGCTCCTACGAGCAGTACTTC
TRBV30,TRBJ2-7,TRBD1,NA,CAWSRRSTGAYEQYF,TGTGCCTGGAGTCGACGGTCGACAGGGGCCTACGAGCAGTACTTC
TRBV5-6,TRBJ1-5,TRBD1,NA,CASSLGAQGDQPQHF,TGTGCCAGCAGCTTGGGGGCTCAGGGGGATCAGCCCCAGCATTTT
TRBV7-8,TRBJ1-6,TRBD1,few,CASSLEGAGSPLHF,TGTGCCAGCAGCTTAGAGGGGGCCGGGTCACCCCTCCACTTT
TRBV30,TRBJ1-3,NA,NA,CAWSVGGAGNTIYF,TGTGCCTGGAGTGTGGGAGGGGCTGGAAACACCATATATTTT
TRBV19,TRBJ2-1,NA,NA,CASSEGAGRYDEQFF,TGTGCCAGTAGTGAAGGGGCGGGGCGCTACGATGAGCAGTTCTTC
TRBV3-1/TRBV3-2,TRBJ1-2,NA,NA,CASSQVGGYTF,TGTGCCAGCAGCCAAGTCGGTGGCTACACCTTC
TRBV30,TRBJ1-2,NA,few,CAWTQGLVNYGYTF,TGTGCCTGGACACAGGGATTGGTGAACTATGGCTACACCTTC
TRBV6-2/TRBV6-3,TRBJ2-1,TRBD2,NA,CASSYWGGIYNEQFF,TGTGCCAGCAGTTACTGGGGGGGGATATACAATGAGCAGTTCTTC
TRBV19,TRBJ2-7,TRBD1,NA,CASSIGRTGGDEQYF,TGTGCCAGTAGTATAGGCCGGACAGGGGGCGACGAGCAGTACTTC
TRBV2,TRBJ2-2,NA,NA,CASSASAVDTGELFF,TGTGCCAGCAGTGCGTCAGCGGTTGACACCGGGGAGCTGTTTTTT
TRBV15,TRBJ2-1,TRBD2,NA,CATSRGSSYNEQFF,TGTGCCACCAGCCGCGGGAGCTCCTACAATGAGCAGTTCTTC
TRBV5-1,TRBJ1-1,NA,NA,CASSMTGVNTEAFF,TGCGCCAGCAGCATGACAGGAGTCAACACTGAAGCTTTCTTT
TRBV5-4,TRBJ1-2,TRBD1,NA,CASSLLGQGIGYTF,TGTGCCAGCAGCTTGTTGGGACAGGGCATTGGCTACACCTTC
TRBV10-2,TRBJ2-5,NA,NA,CASSGQIGAQETQYF,TGCGCCAGCAGTGGGCAGATTGGGGCCCAAGAGACCCAGTACTTC